These 31 T cell receptor beta chains were sequenced from one sample in a study of immune characterization of retroperitoneal liposarcoma (dated by TCRdb to about 2019). The receptor library was made with PCR. Instrument used: NextSeq 500. TCRdb reanalyzed the raw reads on its own, using fastp at Q25 for trimming and MiXCR for clone calling, and kept in-frame beta chains. For every CDR3 protein sequence, its rows merge into one entry that carries the most common genes and DNA. This sample gives about 10,000 distinct CDR3 sequences in total; less than 30% of them show up just once. Together, the top ten hold 8.5% of the sample. The sequenced sample was tumor tissue. The origin of the receptors is a male donor with retroperitoneal liposarcoma.

This clonotype showed up many times. The V gene is TRBV6-1, the J gene TRBJ2-1; D not resolved. Deletions cut 0 bases from V and 10 bases from J, with 16 bases between. The CDR3 has 15 residues. Germline CDR1 and CDR2: MNHNS and SASEGT. As DNA, the CDR3 is TGTGCCAGCAGTGAAGCGCTAACAGTCGCCTACGAGCAGTTCTTC. Amino acids: CASSEALTVAYEQFF.

This clonotype has ten or more counts. The V call is TRBV11-3, the J call TRBJ2-7, with TRBD2 matching over 13 bases. The V gene end was trimmed by 5 bases and the J gene end by 4 bases; junction bases not matched to a gene: 23. Germline V lookup: CDR1 SGHNT, CDR2 YENEEA. The CDR3 loop spans 21 amino acids. CDR3 sequence (DNA): TGTGCCAGCAGCGGACCACTAGCGGGAGGGCCTCAGGGAAAACCGAGGTACGAGCAGTACTTC. Translated: CASSGPLAGGPQGKPRYEQYF.

V and J are TRBV6-1 and TRBJ2-2; 7 bases line up with TRBD1. Germline assignment: CDR1 MNHNS and CDR2 SASEGT. J was trimmed by 5 bases and V by 10 bases; bases with no gene match: 13. This CDR3 has 15 amino acids. CDR3 sequence: CATRRGRLGTGELFF. CDR3 nucleotides: TGTGCCACCCGAAGGGGGCGATTGGGAACCGGGGAGCTGTTTTTT.

By share, this clonotype counts as large. The chain combines TRBV7-2 with TRBJ2-1, with 11 bases fitting TRBD2. CDR3 size: 14 residues. V lost 2 bases, J lost 10 bases, and 4 bases stayed unmatched. The germline V gene has CDR1 SGHTA and CDR2 FQGNSA. The CDR3 sequence: CASSLTSGSAEQFF. The CDR3 nucleotides are TGTGCCAGCAGCTTAACTAGCGGGAGTGCCGAGCAGTTCTTC.

This clonotype has ten or more counts. This chain joins TRBV11-2 and TRBJ1-1; TRBD1 matches 9 bases. CDR1 and CDR2 from the germline V gene are SGHAT and FQNNGV. This CDR3 has 13 amino acids. The J segment lost 10 bases and the V segment lost 4 bases, leaving 7 bases of the junction unmatched. Written as DNA, the CDR3 is TGTGCCAGCAGCTCCGGGACAGGGATACGAGCTTTCTTT. Its translation is CASSSGTGIRAFF.

This clonotype was seen at least ten times. This sequence joins TRBV6-1 and TRBJ2-1; TRBD1 aligns across 8 bases. The DNA matches TRBJ2-7 better at its end, which makes the J call doubtful. The germline V gene has CDR1 MNHNS and CDR2 SASEGT. CDR3 length: 15 amino acids. CDR3 protein: CASKVGQGQPYEQYF. The CDR3 DNA follows: TGTGCCAGCAAAGTCGGACAGGGACAACCTTACGAGCAGTACTTC.

This clonotype was observed a few times. The genes are TRBV12-3 or TRBV12-4 and TRBJ2-1; 7 nucleotides match TRBD2. The CDR3 extends over 14 amino acids. V shed 7 bases and J 13 bases; nucleotides not matched to a gene: 16. CDR3 residues: CASTSSGQGETQFF. The CDR3 DNA follows: TGTGCCAGCACTAGTAGCGGGCAAGGAGAGACCCAGTTCTTC.

Note on this clonotype: Since a much larger clone is just one base distant, this may be a read error. This chain connects TRBV6-9 to TRBJ2-1; D might be TRBD2 (5 bases). Germline CDR1 is MNHGY and CDR2 is SVAAGI. The CDR3 runs 15 residues. The CDR3 coding sequence is TGTGCCAACAGTCCCCCCGGGGTTGTGTCGGCTGGGCAGTTCTTC. This codes for CANSPPGVVSAGQFF.

This chain joins TRBV27 and TRBJ2-1; 10 bases match TRBD1. Trimming at V came to 4 bases and at J to 10 bases, leaving 7 bases not matched to a gene. The CDR3 runs to 14 residues. CDR1 and CDR2 from the germline V gene are MNHEY and SMNVEV (reference sequence). CDR3 in amino acids: CASSSGDRGYEQFF. CDR3 DNA: TGTGCCAGCAGTTCCGGGGACAGGGGCTACGAGCAGTTCTTC.

By sample share, this clonotype is medium-sized (0.01 to 0.1%). The genes are TRBV6-1 and TRBJ2-1, with a tentative D call TRBD2 (6 bases). Germline-derived CDR1 and CDR2 are MNHNS and SASEGT. CDR3 length equals 16 residues. V lost 1 base, J lost 13 bases, and 23 bases lay in between. The CDR3 sequence: CASSEGTGSWGETQFF. The DNA of the CDR3 is TGTGCCAGCAGTGAAGGGACGGGGAGTTGGGGGGAGACCCAGTTCTTC.

The chain combines TRBV6-2 or TRBV6-3 with TRBJ1-4, with a tentative D call TRBD1 (6 bases). The CDR3 runs 14 residues. Germline V gene lookup returns CDR1 MNHEY and CDR2 SVGEGT. V lost 6 bases and J lost 5, with 13 bases in between. This CDR3 is CASRGDTKNEKLFF. CDR3 in DNA: TGTGCCAGCAGGGGGGACACGAAGAATGAAAAACTGTTTTTT.

The rearrangement links TRBV12-5 to TRBJ2-1; no clear D gene. The CDR3 extends over 16 amino acids. V was shortened by 0 bases and J by 4 bases, with 13 bases between the two germline ends. CDR1 and CDR2 (germline): LGHNT, FRNRAP. The CDR3 DNA follows: TGTGCTAGTGGTTTGGTAGTGTCAAACAGATACAATGAGCAGTTCTTC. It codes for CASGLVVSNRYNEQFF.

The chain joins TRBV12-3 or TRBV12-4 to TRBJ1-2, with TRBD1 identical over 8 bases. The CDR3 runs 15 residues. Trimming cost V 3 bases and J 8 bases; bases outside gene matches: 11. The chain's CDR3 is CASSLGRGRLGGYTF. CDR3 DNA: TGTGCCAGCAGTTTGGGCAGGGGGCGGTTGGGCGGCTACACCTTC.

This clonotype has a count of ten or more. The rearrangement joins TRBV6-1 to TRBJ2-1; TRBD2 might be the D (6 bases). CDR1 is MNHNS and CDR2 is SASEGT in the germline V gene. The CDR3 sequence is 12 residues long. Trimming pared 10 bases from V and 5 bases from J, leaving 12 bases between. In nucleotides, the CDR3 is TGTGCCACCGCGGGATTCAACAATGAGCAGTTCTTC. This gives the protein CATAGFNNEQFF.

The chain is built from TRBV4-3 and TRBJ2-5, with unresolved D. The V gene's germline CDR1 is LGHNA and CDR2 YSLEER. CDR3 size: 14 residues. V lost 4 bases to trimming and J lost 11 bases, with 20 bases between them. CDR3: CASSPEAPYNEQYF. The CDR3 DNA sequence: TGCGCCAGCAGCCCGGAAGCGCCTTACAATGAGCAGTACTTC.

This sequence joins TRBV7-4 and TRBJ2-1; tentatively, D is TRBD1 (6 bases). CDR1 and CDR2 (germline): SGHVT, SQSDAQ. This CDR3 has 15 amino acids. With 2 bases removed from V and 13 bases from J, the gap between germline ends came to 21 bases. The CDR3 DNA follows: TGTGCCAGCAGCTTACGGACAGCGATGAGAGAGACCCAGTTCTTC. Protein: CASSLRTAMRETQFF.

The rearrangement joins TRBV7-2 to TRBJ1-2, with TRBD1 matching over 8 bases. Germline loops: CDR1 SGHTA, CDR2 FQGNSA. The V gene end was trimmed by 5 bases and the J gene end by 0 bases; junction bases not matched to a gene: 8. The CDR3 loop spans 16 amino acids. The CDR3 DNA is TGTGCCAGCAGCCTCCCAGGGGGCCTAGCTAACTATGGCTACACCTTC. It is translated as CASSLPGGLANYGYTF.

The rearrangement joins TRBV7-2 to TRBJ2-1; D is perhaps TRBD1 (5 bases). V lost 5 bases and J lost 5, with 10 bases in between. CDR1 and CDR2 (germline): SGHTA, FQGNSA. This CDR3 region has 13 residues. DNA of the CDR3: TGTGCCAGCAGCACCCGGACACACAATGAGCAGTTCTTC. It is translated as CASSTRTHNEQFF.

This clonotype was detected ten times or more. The rearrangement uses TRBV12-3 or TRBV12-4 and TRBJ2-1; tentative D call: TRBD2 (6 bases). Between the trimmed V and J ends, which lost 7 bases and 13 bases, there was a span of 23 bases. The CDR3 sequence is 14 residues long. The DNA of the CDR3 is TGTGCCAGCACCTTGGGGGGTTCCCAAGAGACCCAGTTCTTC. It is translated as CASTLGGSQETQFF.

V usage is TRBV6-1 and J usage is TRBJ1-2, with D maybe TRBD1 (6 bases). The germline gives CDR1 MNHNS, CDR2 SASEGT. Trimming pared 8 bases from V and 2 bases from J, leaving 12 bases between. This CDR3 is 13 amino acids long. DNA for the CDR3: TGTGCCAGCCAAACAGGGAGGAACTATGGCTACACCTTC. It yields the protein CASQTGRNYGYTF.

This clonotype was recorded many times. The V call is TRBV6-1, the J call TRBJ1-6; tentative D call: TRBD1 (6 bases). Trimming shortened V by 4 bases and J by 4 bases, and 11 bases separated the two germline ends. The CDR3 loop spans 15 amino acids. CDR1 MNHNS and CDR2 SASEGT come from the germline V gene. The CDR3 sequence is CASSGGGAYNSPLHF. CDR3 DNA: TGTGCCAGCAGTGGAGGGGGAGCTTATAATTCACCCCTCCACTTT.

This clonotype was seen more than once but under ten times. The rearrangement joins TRBV6-1 to TRBJ2-3; D is possibly TRBD1 (6 bases). This CDR3 has 13 residues. Germline CDR1 reads MNHNS; CDR2 reads SASEGT. The germline V and J ends were trimmed by 8 bases and 4 bases, with 13 bases remaining between them. The CDR3 protein is CASGQPGADTQYF. CDR3 bases: TGTGCCAGCGGACAGCCAGGGGCAGATACGCAGTATTTT.

This clonotype came up a few times. This chain links TRBV12-3 or TRBV12-4 with TRBJ2-1; 8 bases agree with TRBD1. This CDR3 has 16 residues. V shed 5 bases and J 10 bases; nucleotides not matched to a gene: 16. The CDR3 DNA reads as TGTGCCAGCAGTCCCACCTCTTATCAGGGGGCCAGCGAGCAGTTCTTC. Translated: CASSPTSYQGASEQFF.

V and J are TRBV6-1 and TRBJ2-2, with D hard to call. Trimming removed 2 bases from V and 0 bases from J, with 10 bases in between. Per germline, CDR1 MNHNS and CDR2 SASEGT. CDR3 length: 16 residues. DNA for the CDR3: TGTGCCAGCAGTGAACAATTAGGCTCGAACACCGGGGAGCTGTTTTTT. It yields the protein CASSEQLGSNTGELFF.

Points on this clonotype: A much larger clone differs by one base, so this may be a read error. This chain links TRBV6-1 with TRBJ2-1; TRBD1 agrees at 7 bases. Germline values: CDR1 MNHNS, CDR2 SASEGT. The V and J ends lost 6 bases and 5 bases, in that order; junction bases with no gene match: 1. The CDR3 covers 12 residues. CDR3: CASSQGDNEQFF. For the CDR3, the DNA is TGTGCCAGCAGCCAGGGGGACAATGAGCAGTTCTTC.

This chain joins TRBV6-2 or TRBV6-3 and TRBJ2-6; 7 bases fit TRBD1. Germline CDR1 reads MNHEY; CDR2 reads SVGEGT. The CDR3 runs 15 residues. With V trimmed by 5 bases and J by 0 bases, 1 base remained unmatched. The chain's CDR3 is CASSGDSSGANVLTF. CDR3 DNA sequence: TGTGCCAGCAGTGGGGACAGCTCTGGGGCCAACGTCCTGACTTTC.

The chain couples TRBV4-1 to TRBJ2-1, with no clear D. This CDR3 has 16 amino acids. The germline gives CDR1 MGHRA, CDR2 YSYEKL. Trimming pared 1 base from V and 13 bases from J, leaving 23 bases between. The CDR3 nucleotides are TGCGCCAGCAGCCAAGTTCAATGGCCCGGCCAAGAGACCCAGTTCTTC. Translated: CASSQVQWPGQETQFF.

To note about this clonotype: A much bigger clone sits one base away, suggesting this may be a read error. This chain joins TRBV6-9 and TRBJ2-1; D perhaps matches TRBD1 (5 bases). V dropped 6 bases and J dropped 13 bases, with 16 bases sitting between them. Germline V gives CDR1 MNHGY, CDR2 SVAAGI. This CDR3 is 12 amino acids long. The CDR3: CASSQGQETQFF. The CDR3 DNA follows: TGTGCCAGCAGCCAGGGCCAAGAGACCCAGTTCTTC.

This clonotype was counted a few times. The chain joins TRBV6-1 to TRBJ2-2, with TRBD1 matching over 10 bases. After removal of 2 bases from V and 6 bases from J, the junction contained 3 bases not matched to a gene. The CDR3 contains 15 residues. Germline values: CDR1 MNHNS, CDR2 SASEGT. In DNA form, the CDR3 reads TGTGCCAGCAGTGAAACCGGACAGGGGGCCGGGGAGCTGTTTTTT. Protein: CASSETGQGAGELFF.

The genes are TRBV6-1 and TRBJ1-5; D is unclear. The CDR3 contains 14 residues. The germline V gene encodes CDR1 MNHNS and CDR2 SASEGT. Trimming stripped 7 bases from V and 2 bases from J, with 12 bases between. CDR3 residues: CASTPAGGNQPQHF. Here the CDR3 DNA reads TGTGCCAGCACCCCTGCAGGCGGCAATCAGCCCCAGCATTTT.

By frequency in the sample, this clonotype is medium-sized. The chain joins TRBV27 to TRBJ2-2; D is undetermined. This CDR3 comprises 16 residues. V lost 3 bases to trimming and J lost 4 bases, with 15 bases between them. Germline CDR1 reads MNHEY; CDR2 reads SMNVEV (reference sequence). The CDR3 sequence: CASSLLFGSGTGELFF. The CDR3 DNA sequence: TGTGCCAGCAGTTTGCTATTCGGATCGGGCACCGGGGAGCTGTTTTTT.